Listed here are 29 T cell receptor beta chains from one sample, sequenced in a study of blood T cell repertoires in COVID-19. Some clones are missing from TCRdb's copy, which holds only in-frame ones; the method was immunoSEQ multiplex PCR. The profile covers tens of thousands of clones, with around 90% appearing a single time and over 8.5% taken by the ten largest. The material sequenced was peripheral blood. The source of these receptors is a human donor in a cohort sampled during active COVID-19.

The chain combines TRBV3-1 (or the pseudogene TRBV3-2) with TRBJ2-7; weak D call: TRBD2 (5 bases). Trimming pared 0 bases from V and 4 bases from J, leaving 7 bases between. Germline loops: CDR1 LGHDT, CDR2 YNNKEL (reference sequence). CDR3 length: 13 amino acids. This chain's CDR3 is CASSQDGSYEQYF. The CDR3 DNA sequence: TGTGCCAGCAGCCAAGATGGGAGTTACGAGCAGTACTTC.

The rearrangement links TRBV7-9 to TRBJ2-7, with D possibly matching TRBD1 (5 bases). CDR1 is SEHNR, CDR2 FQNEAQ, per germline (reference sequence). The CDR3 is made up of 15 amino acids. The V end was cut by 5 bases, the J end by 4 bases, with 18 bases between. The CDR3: CASSPLGHSPYEQYF. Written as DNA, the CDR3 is TGTGCCAGCAGCCCACTTGGACATTCCCCTTACGAGCAGTACTTC.

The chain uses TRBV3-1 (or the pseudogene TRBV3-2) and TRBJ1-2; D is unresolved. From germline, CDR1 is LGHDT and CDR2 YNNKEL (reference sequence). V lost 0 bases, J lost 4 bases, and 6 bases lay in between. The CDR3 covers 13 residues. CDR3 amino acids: CASSQDILYGYTF. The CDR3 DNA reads TGTGCCAGCAGCCAAGATATCCTCTATGGCTACACCTTC.

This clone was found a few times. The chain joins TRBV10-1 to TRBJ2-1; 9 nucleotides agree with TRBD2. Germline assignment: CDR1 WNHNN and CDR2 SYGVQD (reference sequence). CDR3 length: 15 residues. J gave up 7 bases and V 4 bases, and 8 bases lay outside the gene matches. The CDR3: CASSGAGGKRNEQFF. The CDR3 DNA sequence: TGCGCCAGCAGTGGAGCGGGGGGCAAACGAAATGAGCAGTTCTTC.

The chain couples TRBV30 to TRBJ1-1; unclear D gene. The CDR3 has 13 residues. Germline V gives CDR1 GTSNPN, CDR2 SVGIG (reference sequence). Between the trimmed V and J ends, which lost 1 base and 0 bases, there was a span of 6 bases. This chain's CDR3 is CAWSDIMNTEAFF. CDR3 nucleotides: TGTGCCTGGAGTGACATCATGAACACTGAAGCTTTCTTT.

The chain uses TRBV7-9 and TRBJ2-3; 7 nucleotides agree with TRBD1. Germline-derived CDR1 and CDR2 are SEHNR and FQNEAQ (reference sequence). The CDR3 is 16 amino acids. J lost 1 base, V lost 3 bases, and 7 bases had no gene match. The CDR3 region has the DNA TGTGCCAGCAGCTTCCCTTGGACAGGAGGCACAGATACGCAGTATTTT. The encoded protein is CASSFPWTGGTDTQYF. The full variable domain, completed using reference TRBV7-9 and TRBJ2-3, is DTGVSQNPRHKITKRGQNVTFRCDPISEHNRLYWYRQTLGQGPEFLTYFQNEAQLEKSRLLSDRFSAERPKGSFSTLEIQRTEQGDSAMYLCASSFPWTGGTDTQYFGPGTRLTVL.

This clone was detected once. The CDR3 DNA follows: TGTGCCAGCAGCTGGGGGACAGTCTTGTACCAAGAGACCCAGTACTTC. Translating it yields CASSWGTVLYQETQYF. The V gene is TRBV5-5, the J gene TRBJ2-5; 7 bases agree with TRBD1. The CDR3 sequence is 16 residues long. J gave up 0 bases and V 3 bases, and 8 bases lay outside the gene matches. In germline, CDR1 is SGHKS, CDR2 YYEKEE (reference sequence).

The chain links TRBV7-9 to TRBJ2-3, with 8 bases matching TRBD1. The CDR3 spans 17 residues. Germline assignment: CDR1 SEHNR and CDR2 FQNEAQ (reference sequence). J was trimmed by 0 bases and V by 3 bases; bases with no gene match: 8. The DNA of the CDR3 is TGTGCCAGCAGCTTCGGAAGGGGGGACAGGAGCACAGATACGCAGTATTTT. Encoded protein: CASSFGRGDRSTDTQYF.

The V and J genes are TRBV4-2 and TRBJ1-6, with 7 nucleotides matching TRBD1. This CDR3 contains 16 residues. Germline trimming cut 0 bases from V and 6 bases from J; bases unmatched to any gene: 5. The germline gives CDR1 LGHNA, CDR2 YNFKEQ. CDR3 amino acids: CASSQDGDSVNSPLHF. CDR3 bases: TGTGCCAGCAGCCAAGATGGGGACAGCGTTAATTCACCCCTCCACTTT.

CDR3 sequence reads: CASSPRQGANEKLFF. The DNA for the CDR3 is TGTGCCAGCAGCCCGCGACAGGGAGCTAATGAAAAACTGTTTTTT. The V gene is TRBV9, the J gene TRBJ1-4, with 7 bases identical to TRBD1. The CDR3 totals 15 residues. V dropped 4 bases and J dropped 3; count of bases not matched to a gene: 6. CDR1 is SGDLS and CDR2 is YYNGEE in the germline V gene.

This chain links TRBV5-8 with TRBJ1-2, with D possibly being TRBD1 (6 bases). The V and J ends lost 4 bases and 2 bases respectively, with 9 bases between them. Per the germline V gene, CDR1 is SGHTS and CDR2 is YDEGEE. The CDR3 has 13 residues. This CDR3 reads CASSRGQNYGYTF. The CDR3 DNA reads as TGTGCCAGCAGCCGAGGACAGAACTATGGCTACACCTTC.

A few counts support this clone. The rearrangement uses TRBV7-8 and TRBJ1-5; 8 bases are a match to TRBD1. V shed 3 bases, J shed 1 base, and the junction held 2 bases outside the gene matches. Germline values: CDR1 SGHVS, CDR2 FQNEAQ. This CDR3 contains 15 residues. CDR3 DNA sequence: TGTGCCAGCAGCTTCGGACAGGGAAGCAATCAGCCCCAGCATTTT. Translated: CASSFGQGSNQPQHF.

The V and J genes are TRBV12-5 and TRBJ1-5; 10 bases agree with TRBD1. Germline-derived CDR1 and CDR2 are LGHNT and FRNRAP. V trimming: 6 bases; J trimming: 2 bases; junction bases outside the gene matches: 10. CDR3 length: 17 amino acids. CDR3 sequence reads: CASGTGTGEVGNQPQHF. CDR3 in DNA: TGTGCTAGTGGGACCGGGACAGGGGAGGTTGGCAATCAGCCCCAGCATTTT.

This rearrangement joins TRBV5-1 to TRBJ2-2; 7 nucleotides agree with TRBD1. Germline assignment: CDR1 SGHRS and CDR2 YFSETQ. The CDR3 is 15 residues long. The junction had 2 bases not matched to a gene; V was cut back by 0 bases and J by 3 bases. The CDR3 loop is CASSLGDSYTGELFF. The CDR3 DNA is TGCGCCAGCAGCTTGGGGGACAGTTACACCGGGGAGCTGTTTTTT.

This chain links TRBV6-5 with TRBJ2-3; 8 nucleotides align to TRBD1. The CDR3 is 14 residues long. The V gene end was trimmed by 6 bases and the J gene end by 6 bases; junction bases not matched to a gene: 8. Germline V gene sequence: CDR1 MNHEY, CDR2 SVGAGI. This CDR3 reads CASRLTGESDTQYF. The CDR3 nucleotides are TGTGCCAGCAGATTGACAGGGGAGAGCGATACGCAGTATTTT.

The CDR3 reads CASNMGAQGNTEAFF. The CDR3 nucleotides read TGTGCCAGTAATATGGGGGCGCAGGGTAACACTGAAGCTTTCTTT. This rearrangement joins TRBV19 to TRBJ1-1, with a weak D call TRBD1 (6 bases). This CDR3 is 15 amino acids long. Germline CDR1 is LNHDA and CDR2 is SQIVND (reference sequence). V lost 7 bases to trimming and J lost 2 bases, with 17 bases between them.

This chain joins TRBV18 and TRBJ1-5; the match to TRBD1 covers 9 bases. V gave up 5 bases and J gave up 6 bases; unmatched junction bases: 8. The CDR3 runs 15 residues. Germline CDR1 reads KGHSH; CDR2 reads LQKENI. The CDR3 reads CASSSGQGSFQPQHF. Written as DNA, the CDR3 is TGTGCCAGCTCATCGGGACAGGGATCTTTTCAGCCCCAGCATTTT.

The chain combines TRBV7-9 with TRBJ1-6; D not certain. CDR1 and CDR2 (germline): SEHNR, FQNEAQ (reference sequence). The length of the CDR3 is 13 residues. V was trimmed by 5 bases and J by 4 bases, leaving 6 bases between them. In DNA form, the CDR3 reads TGTGCCAGCAGCCTGCAGTATAATTCACCCCTCCACTTT. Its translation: CASSLQYNSPLHF.

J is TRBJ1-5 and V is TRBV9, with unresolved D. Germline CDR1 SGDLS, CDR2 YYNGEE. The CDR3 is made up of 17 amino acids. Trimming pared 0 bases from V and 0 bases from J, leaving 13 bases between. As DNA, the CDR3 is TGTGCCAGCAGCGTAGGTCCCGAGATTTATAGCAATCAGCCCCAGCATTTT. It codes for CASSVGPEIYSNQPQHF. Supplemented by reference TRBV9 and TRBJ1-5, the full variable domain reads DSGVTQTPKHLITATGQRVTLRCSPRSGDLSVYWYQQSLDQGLQFLIQYYNGEERAKGNILERFSAQQFPDLHSELNLSSLELGDSALYFCASSVGPEIYSNQPQHFGDGTRLSIL.

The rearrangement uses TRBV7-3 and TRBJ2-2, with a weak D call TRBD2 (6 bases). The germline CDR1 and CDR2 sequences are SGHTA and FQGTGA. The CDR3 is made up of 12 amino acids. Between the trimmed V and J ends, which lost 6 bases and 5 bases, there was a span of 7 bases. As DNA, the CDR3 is TGTGCCAGCAGGAGCGGGACCGGGGAGCTGTTTTTT. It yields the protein CASRSGTGELFF.

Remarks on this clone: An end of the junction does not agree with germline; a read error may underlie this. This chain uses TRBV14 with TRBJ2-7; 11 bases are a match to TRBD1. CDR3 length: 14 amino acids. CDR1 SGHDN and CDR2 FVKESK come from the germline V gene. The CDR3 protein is CTSSFGQGAYEQYF. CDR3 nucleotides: TGTACCAGCAGCTTCGGACAGGGGGCGTACGAGCAGTACTTC. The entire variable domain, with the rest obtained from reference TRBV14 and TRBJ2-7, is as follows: EAGVTQFPSHSVIEKGQTVTLRCDPISGHDNLYWYRRVMGKEIKFLLHFVKESKQDESGMPNNRFLAERTGGTYSTLKVQPAELEDSGVYFCTSSFGQGAYEQYFGPGTRLTVT.

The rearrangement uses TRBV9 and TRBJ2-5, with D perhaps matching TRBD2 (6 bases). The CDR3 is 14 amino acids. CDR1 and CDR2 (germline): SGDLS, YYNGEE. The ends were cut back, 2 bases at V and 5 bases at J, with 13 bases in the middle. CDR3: CASSVDGGGETQYF. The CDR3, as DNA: TGTGCCAGCAGCGTGGACGGAGGAGGGGAGACCCAGTACTTC.

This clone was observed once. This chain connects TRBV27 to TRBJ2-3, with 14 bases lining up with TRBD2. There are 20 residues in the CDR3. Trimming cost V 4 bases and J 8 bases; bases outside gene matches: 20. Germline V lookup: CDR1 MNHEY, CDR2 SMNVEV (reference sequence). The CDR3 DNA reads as TGTGCCAGCAGTTCGCTCCCGGGACTAGCGGGAGCTGGTCCTCCGGGTACGCAGTATTTT. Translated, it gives CASSSLPGLAGAGPPGTQYF.

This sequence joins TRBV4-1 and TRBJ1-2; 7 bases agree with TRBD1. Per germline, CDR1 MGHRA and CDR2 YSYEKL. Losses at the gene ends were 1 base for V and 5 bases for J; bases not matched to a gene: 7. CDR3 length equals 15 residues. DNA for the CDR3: TGCGCCAGCAGCCAAGCCGCGGGACAGATATATGGCTACACCTTC. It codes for CASSQAAGQIYGYTF.

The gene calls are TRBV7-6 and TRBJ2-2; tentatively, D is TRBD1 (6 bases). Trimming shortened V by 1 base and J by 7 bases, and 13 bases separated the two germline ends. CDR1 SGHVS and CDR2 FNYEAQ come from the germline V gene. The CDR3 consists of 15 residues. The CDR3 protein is CASSLVRGKDGELFF. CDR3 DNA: TGTGCCAGCAGCTTAGTCAGGGGAAAGGACGGGGAGCTGTTTTTT.

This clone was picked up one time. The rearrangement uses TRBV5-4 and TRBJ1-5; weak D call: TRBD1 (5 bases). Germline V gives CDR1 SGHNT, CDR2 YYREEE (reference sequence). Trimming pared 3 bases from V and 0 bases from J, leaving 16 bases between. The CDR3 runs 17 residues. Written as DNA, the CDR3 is TGTGCCAGCAGCTGGGGCGGAGCAAAGAGTAGCAATCAGCCCCAGCATTTT. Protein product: CASSWGGAKSSNQPQHF.

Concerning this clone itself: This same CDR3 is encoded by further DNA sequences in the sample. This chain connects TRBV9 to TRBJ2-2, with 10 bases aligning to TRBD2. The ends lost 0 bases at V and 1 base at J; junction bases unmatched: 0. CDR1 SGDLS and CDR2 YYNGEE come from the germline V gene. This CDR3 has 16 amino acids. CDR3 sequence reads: CASSVGLAGNTGELFF. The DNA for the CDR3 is TGTGCCAGCAGCGTAGGACTAGCGGGGAACACCGGGGAGCTGTTTTTT.

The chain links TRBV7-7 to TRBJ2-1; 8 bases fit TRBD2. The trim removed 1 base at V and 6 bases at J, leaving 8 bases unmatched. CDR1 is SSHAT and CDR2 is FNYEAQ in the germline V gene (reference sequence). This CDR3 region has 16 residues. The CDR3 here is CASSLDGTRSVNEQFF. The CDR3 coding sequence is TGTGCCAGCAGCTTAGACGGGACTAGGAGCGTCAATGAGCAGTTCTTC.

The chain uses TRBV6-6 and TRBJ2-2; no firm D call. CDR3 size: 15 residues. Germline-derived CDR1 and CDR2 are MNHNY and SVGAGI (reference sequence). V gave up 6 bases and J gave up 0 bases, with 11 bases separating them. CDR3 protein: CASRLQRSNTGELFF. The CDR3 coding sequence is TGTGCCAGCAGATTACAGAGATCGAACACCGGGGAGCTGTTTTTT.